A single sample is the source of the 13 T cell receptor beta chains below, sequenced in a study. Using its own MiXCR run on the RT-PCR reads, TCRdb lists one record per CDR3 protein. The sample has about 680,000 distinct CDR3 sequences; 13% to 15% are singletons. Sequencing was performed on memory CD4+ T cells from blood. Receptor source: a female donor in good health, serving as a healthy control.

V usage is TRBV20-1 and J usage is TRBJ2-1; 11 positions agree with TRBD1. CDR3 size: 14 residues. V lost 6 bases and J lost 7; bases outside the gene matches: 8. The V gene's germline CDR1 is DFQATT and CDR2 SNEGSKA (reference sequence). CDR3 sequence (DNA): TGCAGTGCACCTAGAGGGACAGGGGGAAATGAGCAGTTCTTC. It is translated as CSAPRGTGGNEQFF.

In its sample, this clonotype was seen a few times. Mismatch with germline at one junction end may stem from a read error. CDR3 nucleotide sequence: TGCGCCATCAGTGGAGGAAATGTCGCTGGAAACACCATATATTTT. It is translated as CAISGGNVAGNTIYF. The chain has TRBV10-1 and TRBJ1-3; no reliable D call. Germline assignment: CDR1 WNHNN and CDR2 SYGVQD (reference sequence). The CDR3 has 15 residues.

There are a few counts of this clonotype. The J gene is TRBJ2-3, the V gene TRBV5-1, with 10 positions matching TRBD2. Per the germline V gene, CDR1 is SGHRS and CDR2 is YFSETQ. Losses at the gene ends were 0 bases for V and 5 bases for J; bases not matched to a gene: 6. The CDR3 length is 16 residues. The CDR3 protein is CASSLATSGEGDTQYF. In nucleotides, the CDR3 is TGCGCCAGCAGCTTGGCTACTAGCGGGGAGGGAGATACGCAGTATTTT.

This clonotype was seen repeatedly, ten times or more. This chain joins TRBV27 and TRBJ2-7; TRBD1 agrees at 7 bases. The V segment lost 6 bases and the J segment 2 bases; nucleotides outside the gene matches: 13. This CDR3 is built from 16 residues. CDR1 is MNHEY, CDR2 SMNVEV, per germline (reference sequence). CDR3: CASSSHRGGYAYEQYF. The DNA of the CDR3 is TGTGCCAGCAGCTCCCACAGGGGTGGGTATGCCTACGAGCAGTACTTC.

The V and J genes are TRBV27 and TRBJ2-3; D unresolved. The ends were cut back, 3 bases at V and 4 bases at J, with 8 bases in the middle. Germline V gene data show CDR1 as MNHEY and CDR2 as SMNVEV (reference sequence). The CDR3 is 13 amino acids. CDR3 coding DNA: TGTGCCAGCAGTTTTGGGAAACCAGATACGCAGTATTTT. Encoded protein: CASSFGKPDTQYF.

The CDR3 DNA follows: TGTGCCAGCAGCTTAGCGGGCAGGGTCGACTATGGCTACACCTTC. It specifies CASSLAGRVDYGYTF. The chain uses TRBV7-2 and TRBJ1-2; possibly TRBD1 for D (5 bases). Germline CDR1 SGHTA, CDR2 FQGNSA. The CDR3 runs 15 residues. The ends were cut back, 0 bases at V and 3 bases at J, with 11 bases in the middle.

In this sample, this clonotype turned up a few times. The chain carries TRBV4-1 and TRBJ1-6; D is perhaps TRBD1 (6 bases). Germline CDR1 and CDR2: MGHRA and YSYEKL. V lost 2 bases, J lost 9 bases, and 17 bases lay in between. The length of the CDR3 is 16 residues. CDR3 protein: CASSQSLTGVGSPLHF. CDR3 nucleotides: TGCGCCAGCAGCCAATCTCTGACAGGCGTCGGTTCACCCCTCCACTTT.

The V gene is TRBV29-1, the J gene TRBJ2-5, with 8 bases that match TRBD1. The CDR3 length is 17 residues. V trimming: 8 bases; J trimming: 3 bases; junction bases outside the gene matches: 20. From germline, CDR1 is SQVTM and CDR2 ANQGSEA. CDR3 residues: CSTSGDSRGRREETQYF. The CDR3 region has the DNA TGCAGCACATCAGGAGATTCCAGGGGGCGGAGGGAAGAGACCCAGTACTTC.

The CDR3 sequence is CASSLAGYQGANNEQFF. The CDR3 bases are TGCGCCAGCAGCTTGGCCGGGTATCAGGGTGCGAACAATGAGCAGTTCTTC. This chain uses TRBV5-1 with TRBJ2-1; a possible D gene is TRBD1 (5 bases). Per the germline V gene, CDR1 is SGHRS and CDR2 is YFSETQ. The CDR3 runs 17 residues. V was clipped by 0 bases and J by 5 bases, with 18 bases between them.

This clonotype showed up just a few times. V is TRBV18 and J is TRBJ2-4, with D possibly being TRBD1 or TRBD2 (6 bases each). CDR1 is KGHSH and CDR2 is LQKENI in the germline V gene. V shed 1 base and J shed 6 bases, with 7 bases lying between them. This CDR3 contains 13 residues. CDR3 residues: CASSPQGGNIQYF. CDR3 DNA: TGTGCCAGCTCACCACAGGGGGGAAACATTCAGTACTTC.

In this sample, this clonotype turned up many times. CDR3 protein: CSANRLATEQFF. The DNA for the CDR3 is TGCAGTGCTAACAGACTAGCTACTGAGCAGTTCTTC. This chain joins TRBV20-1 and TRBJ2-1, with 7 positions matching TRBD2. J lost 9 bases, V lost 4 bases, and 6 bases had no gene match. The germline V gene encodes CDR1 DFQATT and CDR2 SNEGSKA (reference sequence). CDR3 length equals 12 residues.

This clonotype was counted a few times. The J gene is TRBJ2-5, the V gene TRBV12-5, with TRBD2 matching 10 bases. The length of the CDR3 is 19 residues. Germline lookup yields CDR1 LGHNT and CDR2 FRNRAP. V lost 3 bases, J lost 4 bases, and 17 bases stayed unmatched. The CDR3 region has the DNA TGTGCTAGTGGTTTTTCCCCCGGGACTAGCGCCTTAATCGGAGAGACCCAGTACTTC. This codes for CASGFSPGTSALIGETQYF.

This clonotype was observed a handful of times. This chain joins TRBV4-2 and TRBJ2-3; 7 bases agree with TRBD2. This CDR3 is built from 16 residues. Germline V gene data show CDR1 as LGHNA and CDR2 as YNFKEQ. Trimming cost V 2 bases and J 6 bases; bases outside gene matches: 11. The CDR3 DNA follows: TGTGCCAGCAGCCAACAGACTAGCCCCCAGATGGATACGCAGTATTTT. This translates into CASSQQTSPQMDTQYF.